This T cell receptor (beta chain) was captured by sequencing in a study of STAT3 mutations in large granular lymphocyte leukemia (dated by TCRdb to about 2019). About the full investigation: In roughly half of the longitudinally sequenced T-LGLL patients, canonical activating STAT3 mutations were detected. Serial deep sequencing of TCRbeta CDR3 and STAT3 was performed in patients with T-cell large granular lymphocyte leukemia to reconstruct clonal hierarchy and dynamics. As controls within the study, a couple of patients with natural killer LGL leukemia were also sequenced longitudinally. For each patient, sequencing was performed at an average of roughly 4 time points, with a range of 2 to 8 samplings. One or more immunosuppressive therapy regimens were given to more than half of T-LGLL patients, and hematologic response was seen in around 36% of the treated patients. From an initial cohort of approximately 190 LGL patients, about 19 representative T-LGLL cases were picked for longitudinal TCRbeta and STAT3 sequencing.

TCRbeta libraries were sequenced on an Illumina MiSeq, averaging roughly 41,000 productive templates per sample. Using multiplex PCR amplification, the immunoSEQ assay generated the TCRbeta CDR3 libraries. From the authors' description of their analysis: Repertoire diversity was calculated as previously defined, with values near 0 taken to indicate extremely monoclonal samples. This immuneACCESS table, as held by TCRdb, lists in-frame sequences with V and J called but not all clones. Of the missing ones, under half trace to an unresolved V gene in checked studies; the others have no known cause. V, J and clone size were drawn from that table, and D and trimming were deduced from the DNA. In all, the sample holds 15,000 to 20,000 clones, and about four fifths of those were seen once. Approximately 8.1% of the sample goes to the ten largest clones. Turning to this clone: This clone's antigen is unknown. Base qualities are not provided; no much larger clone lies one nucleotide away.

The same DNA, extracted from blood mononuclear cells, served for both the TCR sequencing and the STAT3 sequencing. General findings and caveats noted by the study authors: The linking of therapy response to changes in TCR clonal burden was complicated by variable intervals between samplings and differing treatment regimens. Since codominant clonotypes persisted in some patients, a small but highly pathogenic clone may have gone undetected. At least one immunodominant TCRbeta clonotype was present in every T-LGLL patient, and multiple immunodominant subclonotypes appeared in about half of the T-LGLL patients. Several patients had a dominant TCR clone burden greater than the STAT3 mutant burden, which suggests that the STAT3 mutation arose secondarily within a clone that had already expanded. Because no samples were available when a clone first appeared, clonal expansion had to be inferred from samplings taken at other points. TCR clonotype switching after therapy was seen in about 30% of the 18 patients, with all newly emerging clones being STAT3 wild type.

Spanning cysteine to phenylalanine, the CDR3 consists of 13 amino acids. The sequence is cut down to CDR3 DNA, 39 bases in frame from base 1. Per the germline V gene, SNHLY is the CDR1 and FYNNEI is the CDR2. V and J are trimmed by 8 bases and 2 bases, and the gene matches miss 3 bases of the junction. The chain employs TRBV2 and TRBJ2-3; TRBD1 lines up with 8 middle nucleotides. Specimen: peripheral blood mononuclear cells. This receptor was obtained from a man aged 45-60 years with T-cell large granular lymphocyte leukemia. Some clones in this sample may be carry-over from other donors' samples. The age is the age at diagnosis. At the DNA level, the sequence is TGTGCCAGCTCAGGGGGCCTCACAGATACGCAGTATTTT. Its coded protein is CASSGGLTDTQYF.